A single T cell receptor (beta chain) is shown here with its context. The junction differs from germline at one of its ends, possibly a read error. TCRdb re-called the 5' RACE reads with MiXCR, one entry per CDR3 protein. The repertoire holds about 550,000 distinct CDR3 sequences, with 15% to 20% as singletons. The CDR3 is 14 residues long. Germline loops: CDR1 SGHRS, CDR2 YFSETQ. The data stem from a study of T cells after yellow fever vaccination. Here the sequenced sample was PBMCs, taken 15 days after the yellow fever booster vaccination. This TCR was sampled from a man younger than 45 who received the YFV17D yellow fever vaccine. This sequence joins TRBV5-1 and TRBJ2-1; TRBD2 is a possible D gene (5 bases). The CDR3 region is CASNLGSSSHEQFF. As DNA, the CDR3 is TGCGCCAGCAACTTGGGGTCTAGCAGCCATGAGCAGTTCTTC.